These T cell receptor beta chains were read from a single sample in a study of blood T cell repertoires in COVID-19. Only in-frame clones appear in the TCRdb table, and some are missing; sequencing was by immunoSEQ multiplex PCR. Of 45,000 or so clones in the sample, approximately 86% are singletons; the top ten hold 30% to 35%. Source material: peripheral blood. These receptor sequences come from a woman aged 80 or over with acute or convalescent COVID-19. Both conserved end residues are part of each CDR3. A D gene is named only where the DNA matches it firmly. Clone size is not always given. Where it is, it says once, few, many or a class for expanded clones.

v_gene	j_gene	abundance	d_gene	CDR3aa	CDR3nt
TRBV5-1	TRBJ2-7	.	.	CASSPTGVRASYEQYF	TGCGCCAGCAGCCCGACGGGGGTAAGGGCCTCCTACGAGCAGTACTTC
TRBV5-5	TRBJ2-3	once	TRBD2	CASSFGLAGARFTDTQYF	TGTGCCAGCAGTTTTGGACTAGCGGGAGCCCGATTCACAGATACGCAGTATTTT
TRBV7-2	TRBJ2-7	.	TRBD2	CASSLRASGTYEQYF	TGTGCCAGCAGCTTACGGGCTAGCGGCACCTACGAGCAGTACTTC
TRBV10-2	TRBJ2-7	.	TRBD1	CASIRDRVDEQYF	TGCGCCAGCATTAGGGACAGGGTTGACGAGCAGTACTTC
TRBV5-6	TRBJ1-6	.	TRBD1	CASSLTTGGRGNSPLHF	TGTGCCAGCAGCTTGACCACAGGGGGCAGAGGGAATTCACCCCTCCACTTT
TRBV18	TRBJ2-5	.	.	CASSPSEETQYF	TGTGCCAGCTCACCTTCTGAAGAGACCCAGTACTTC
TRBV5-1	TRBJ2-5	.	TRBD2	CASSLTPSGLQETQYF	TGCGCCAGCAGCTTGACCCCTAGCGGACTCCAAGAGACCCAGTACTTC
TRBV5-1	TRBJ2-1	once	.	CASSPQGYEQFF	TGCGCCAGCAGCCCGCAGGGATACGAGCAGTTCTTC
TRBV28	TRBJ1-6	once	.	CASSLRGAYNSPLHF	TGTGCCAGCAGTTTACGGGGTGCCTATAATTCACCCCTCCACTTT
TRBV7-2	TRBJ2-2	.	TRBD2	CASSLVGLGELFF	TGTGCCAGCAGCTTAGTGGGACTAGGGGAGCTGTTTTTT
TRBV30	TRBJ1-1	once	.	CAWRPTGGPNTEAFF	TGTGCCTGGAGGCCAACGGGGGGGCCTAACACTGAAGCTTTCTTT
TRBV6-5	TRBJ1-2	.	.	CASLYRGSPYGYTF	TGTGCCAGCCTTTATCGAGGGTCCCCCTATGGCTACACCTTC
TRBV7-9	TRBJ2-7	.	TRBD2	CASGSGSYEQYF	TGTGCCAGCGGAAGCGGGAGCTACGAGCAGTACTTC
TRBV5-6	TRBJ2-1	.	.	CASSSRGLSSYNEQFF	TGTGCCAGCAGCTCCAGGGGCCTGAGCTCCTACAATGAGCAGTTCTTC
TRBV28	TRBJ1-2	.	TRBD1	CASRWTGGLGYTF	TGTGCCAGCCGATGGACAGGGGGCTTGGGCTACACCTTC
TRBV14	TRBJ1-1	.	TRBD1	CASSQDRGQEGEAFF	TGTGCCAGCAGCCAGGACAGGGGGCAGGAGGGTGAAGCTTTCTTT
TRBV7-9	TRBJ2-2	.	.	CASSLTSPNTGELFF	TGTGCCAGCAGCTTAACTAGCCCGAACACCGGGGAGCTGTTTTTT
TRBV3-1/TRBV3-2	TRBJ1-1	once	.	CASSGRNTEAFF	TGTGCCAGCAGCGGGAGGAACACTGAAGCTTTCTTT
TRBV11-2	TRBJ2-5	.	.	CASSLPMGAQETQYF	TGTGCCAGCAGCTTACCTATGGGGGCCCAAGAGACCCAGTACTTC
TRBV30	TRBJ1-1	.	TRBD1	CAWRVGDRGNTEAFF	TGTGCCTGGAGGGTTGGGGACAGGGGGAACACTGAAGCTTTCTTT
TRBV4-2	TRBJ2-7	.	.	CASSQDAGTYEQYF	TGTGCCAGCAGCCAAGATGCGGGGACCTACGAGCAGTACTTC
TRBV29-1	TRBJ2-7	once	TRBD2	CSAGLGGDYEQYF	TGCAGCGCCGGACTCGGGGGGGACTACGAGCAGTACTTC
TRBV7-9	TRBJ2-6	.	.	CASSSFPGANVLTF	TGTGCCAGCAGCTCCTTCCCCGGGGCCAACGTCCTGACTTTC
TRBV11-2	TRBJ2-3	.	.	CASSLDLSGNPTDTQYF	TGTGCCAGCAGCTTAGATCTGAGCGGCAACCCCACAGATACGCAGTATTTT
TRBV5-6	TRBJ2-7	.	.	CASTSLRDTSGYEQYF	TGTGCCAGTACAAGTCTCCGGGACACCTCGGGGTACGAGCAGTACTTC
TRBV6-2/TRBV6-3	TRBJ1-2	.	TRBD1	CASSYLLGQGANYGYTF	TGTGCCAGCAGTTACTTACTAGGACAGGGAGCTAACTATGGCTACACCTTC
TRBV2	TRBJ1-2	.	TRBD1	CASRVDRGGGYTF	TGTGCCAGCAGAGTTGACAGGGGCGGCGGCTACACCTTC
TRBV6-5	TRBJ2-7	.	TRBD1	CASSVQGGYEQYF	TGTGCCAGCAGCGTACAGGGGGGCTACGAGCAGTACTTC
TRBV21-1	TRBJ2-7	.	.	CASSKVFLVLAGATYEQYF	TGTGCCAGCAGCAAAGTGTTTCTTGTACTAGCGGGAGCAACCTACGAGCAGTACTTC
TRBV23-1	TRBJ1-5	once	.	CASSPANGLRSEPQHF	TGCGCCAGCAGTCCTGCCAACGGACTCCGGAGCGAACCCCAGCATTTT
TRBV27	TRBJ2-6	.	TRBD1	CASRPGGAGANVLTF	TGTGCCAGCCGGCCAGGGGGCGCCGGGGCCAACGTCCTGACTTTC
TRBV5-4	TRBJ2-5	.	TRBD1	CASSPQLGQGETQYF	TGTGCCAGCAGCCCTCAACTTGGACAGGGAGAGACCCAGTACTTC
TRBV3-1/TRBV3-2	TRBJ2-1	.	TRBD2	CASTLSSWGRAGGQFF	TGTGCCAGCACCCTATCCAGTTGGGGGAGGGCCGGAGGGCAGTTCTTC
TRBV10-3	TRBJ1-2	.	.	CAITAGSDNYGYTF	TGTGCCATCACAGCGGGCTCCGACAACTATGGCTACACCTTC
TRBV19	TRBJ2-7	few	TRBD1	CASSKTRDSQVGEQYF	TGTGCCAGTAGTAAAACTCGGGACAGCCAAGTGGGCGAGCAGTACTTC
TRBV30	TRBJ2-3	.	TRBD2	CAWDAGGPRTDTQYF	TGTGCCTGGGATGCGGGAGGGCCGCGCACAGATACGCAGTATTTT
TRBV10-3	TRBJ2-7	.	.	CAISGLGAAYEQYF	TGTGCCATCAGTGGCCTGGGGGCGGCGTACGAGCAGTACTTC
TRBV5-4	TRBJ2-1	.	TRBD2	CASSSRTSGYNEQFF	TGTGCCAGCAGCTCCCGGACTAGCGGATACAATGAGCAGTTCTTC
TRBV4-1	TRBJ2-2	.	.	CASSPSGMMAGELFF	TGCGCCAGCAGCCCCAGTGGCATGATGGCCGGGGAGCTGTTTTTT
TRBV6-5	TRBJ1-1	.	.	CASKYRQDENTEAFF	TGTGCCAGCAAATACAGACAGGATGAGAACACTGAAGCTTTCTTT
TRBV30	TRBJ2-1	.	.	CAWSNSNFYNEQFF	TGTGCCTGGAGTAATAGTAATTTCTACAATGAGCAGTTCTTC
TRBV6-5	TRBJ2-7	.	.	CASSYSNEQYF	TGTGCCAGCAGTTACTCTAACGAGCAGTACTTC
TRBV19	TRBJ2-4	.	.	CASSIGGQGDIQYF	TGTGCCAGTAGTATAGGCGGCCAGGGTGACATTCAGTACTTC
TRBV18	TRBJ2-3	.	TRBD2	CASSPTKRVRLALSTDTQYF	TGTGCCAGCTCACCTACAAAACGAGTAAGACTAGCCCTAAGCACAGATACGCAGTATTTT
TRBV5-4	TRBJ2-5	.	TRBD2	CASSSPAGEETQYF	TGTGCCAGCAGCTCCCCAGCGGGGGAAGAGACCCAGTACTTC
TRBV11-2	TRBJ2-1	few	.	CASSKGEERNEQFF	TGTGCCAGCAGCAAAGGGGAGGAAAGAAATGAGCAGTTCTTC
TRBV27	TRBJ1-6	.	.	CASSWGTRGNSPLHF	TGTGCCAGCAGTTGGGGGACCAGGGGAAATTCACCCCTCCACTTT
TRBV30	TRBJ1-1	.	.	CAWTNGRGTEAFF	TGTGCCTGGACCAATGGAAGGGGGACTGAAGCTTTCTTT
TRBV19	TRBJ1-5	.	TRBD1	CASSRQGINQPQHF	TGTGCCAGTAGTCGACAGGGTATTAATCAGCCCCAGCATTTT
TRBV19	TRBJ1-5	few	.	CATTGIGNQPQHF	TGTGCTACAACAGGGATTGGTAATCAGCCCCAGCATTTT
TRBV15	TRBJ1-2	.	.	CATSRDVEGNGYTF	TGTGCCACCAGCAGAGATGTGGAGGGTAATGGCTACACCTTC
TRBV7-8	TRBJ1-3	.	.	CASSQRDTIYF	TGTGCCAGCAGCCAACGGGACACCATATATTTT
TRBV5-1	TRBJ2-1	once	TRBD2	CASSITSGYNEQFF	TGCGCCAGCAGCATTACTAGCGGGTACAATGAGCAGTTCTTC